A single sample is the source of the 31 T cell receptor beta chains below, sequenced in a study of control samples from healthy donors and cancer patients. TCRdb's table, derived via immunoSEQ multiplex PCR, lists solely in-frame clones and lacks some. Of about 230,000 clones listed, roughly 82% are singletons. Sequenced material: PBMCs. These receptors were collected from a woman aged 55-75 years with lung cancer.

V is TRBV12-3 or TRBV12-4 and J is TRBJ1-2; TRBD1 agrees at 9 bases. J gave up 8 bases and V 5 bases, and 6 bases lay outside the gene matches. The CDR3 has 13 residues. CDR3 sequence: CASSGTGILGYTF. For the CDR3, the DNA is TGTGCCAGCAGTGGGACAGGGATCCTAGGCTACACCTTC.

J is TRBJ1-6 and V is TRBV5-3; D gene unclear. TRBV5-3 is an ORF, and what it does is uncertain. V was cut by 0 bases and J by 9 bases, with 1 base left in between. This CDR3 is built from 11 residues. CDR3 amino acids: CARSLASPLHF. DNA of the CDR3: TGTGCCAGAAGCTTGGCTTCACCCCTCCACTTT.

The J gene is TRBJ2-5, the V gene TRBV10-3; D possibly matches TRBD1 or TRBD2 (5 bases each). The V end was cut by 4 bases, the J end by 4 bases, with 16 bases between. This CDR3 is built from 15 residues. CDR1 and CDR2 (germline): ENHRY, SYGVKD. In nucleotides, the CDR3 is TGTGCCATCAGTGGCTTGTGGGGGAAAACAGAGACCCAGTACTTC. The encoded protein is CAISGLWGKTETQYF.

This chain uses TRBV6-5 with TRBJ1-1; D is unclear. Germline CDR1 is MNHEY and CDR2 is SVGAGI. This CDR3 region has 15 residues. Trimming removed 0 bases at V and 0 bases at J, with 8 bases between. The chain's CDR3 is CASSYSRRMNTEAFF. The CDR3, as DNA: TGTGCCAGCAGTTACTCGAGGAGGATGAACACTGAAGCTTTCTTT.

The V call is TRBV9, the J call TRBJ2-7; tentative D call: TRBD2 (7 bases). This CDR3 region has 15 residues. V lost 3 bases and J 0 bases, leaving 13 bases between the germline ends. Germline V gene sequence: CDR1 SGDLS, CDR2 YYNGEE. CDR3 sequence (DNA): TGTGCCAGCAGCGAGAGGGGGGGCAGCTCCTACGAGCAGTACTTC. As protein: CASSERGGSSYEQYF.

The V gene is TRBV6-5, the J gene TRBJ2-7; 8 bases align to TRBD1. CDR3 length: 14 amino acids. V shed 2 bases and J 5 bases; nucleotides not matched to a gene: 5. Germline values: CDR1 MNHEY, CDR2 SVGAGI. The CDR3, as DNA: TGTGCCAGCAGTTACGAGGCCAGGGGGCACGAGCAGTACTTC. Translating gives CASSYEARGHEQYF.

The rearrangement uses TRBV5-6 and TRBJ2-5; 11 bases are a match to TRBD2. The V gene end was trimmed by 4 bases and the J gene end by 5 bases; junction bases not matched to a gene: 7. CDR3 length: 15 residues. The germline V gene encodes CDR1 SGHDT and CDR2 YYEEEE. This CDR3 reads CASSGGLAAGETQYF. The CDR3 DNA sequence: TGTGCCAGCAGCGGGGGACTAGCGGCGGGGGAGACCCAGTACTTC.

The genes are TRBV29-1 and TRBJ1-2, with unresolved D. The V end lost 4 bases, the J end lost 8 bases, and 14 bases lay between the germline ends. Per germline, CDR1 SQVTM and CDR2 ANQGSEA. The CDR3 has 12 amino acids. The CDR3 region has the DNA TGCAGCGTTGGTTCGGCGGATGGAGGCTACACCTTC. Translating it yields CSVGSADGGYTF.

This chain links TRBV27 with TRBJ2-7; D assignment may be TRBD1 or TRBD2 (6 bases each). The V gene's germline CDR1 is MNHEY and CDR2 SMNVEV (reference sequence). The CDR3 contains 14 residues. Deletions cut 3 bases from V and 4 bases from J, with 13 bases between. The CDR3 DNA sequence: TGTGCCAGCAGTTTCGCCGGGGGCGAGTACGAGCAGTACTTC. Translated: CASSFAGGEYEQYF.

This chain connects TRBV5-4 to TRBJ2-3; 8 bases are a match to TRBD1. The germline gives CDR1 SGHNT, CDR2 YYREEE (reference sequence). V dropped 3 bases and J dropped 0; count of bases not matched to a gene: 3. CDR3 size: 15 residues. CDR3 nucleotides: TGTGCCAGCAGCTCTAGACAGGGGAGCACAGATACGCAGTATTTT. Encoded protein: CASSSRQGSTDTQYF. The full variable domain, completed using reference TRBV5-4 and TRBJ2-3, is ETGVTQSPTHLIKTRGQQVTLRCSSQSGHNTVSWYQQALGQGPQFIFQYYREEENGRGNFPPRFSGLQFPNYSSELNVNALELDDSALYLCASSSRQGSTDTQYFGPGTRLTVL.

The chain joins TRBV6-6 to TRBJ1-5; 10 bases agree with TRBD1. The germline gives CDR1 MNHNY, CDR2 SVGAGI (reference sequence). V was clipped by 0 bases and J by 5 bases; unmatched bases: 4. The CDR3 runs 16 residues. The DNA for the CDR3 is TGTGCCAGCAGTTACTCTCCGGGACAGGGGCATCAGCCCCAGCATTTT. It yields the protein CASSYSPGQGHQPQHF.

The chain employs TRBV11-2 and TRBJ2-1; TRBD2 matches 8 bases. The CDR3 has 13 amino acids. CDR1 and CDR2 (germline): SGHAT, FQNNGV. Trimming took 4 bases from V and 10 from J; bases not matched to a gene: 6. CDR3 region: CASSSFSGTEQFF. CDR3 DNA: TGTGCCAGCAGCTCCTTTAGCGGGACAGAGCAGTTCTTC.

The CDR3 DNA sequence: TGTGCCAGCAGTTACTTCGCCGGGGGCACTGAAGCTTTCTTT. Translation: CASSYFAGGTEAFF. The chain employs TRBV6-5 and TRBJ1-1; maybe TRBD1 (5 bases). Trimming cost V 1 base and J 4 bases, with 10 bases left between them. CDR3 length: 14 amino acids. Looked up from germline, CDR1 is MNHEY and CDR2 is SVGAGI.

This chain uses TRBV18 with TRBJ1-1; TRBD1 matches at 7 bases. The CDR3 spans 15 residues. Germline V CDR1 and CDR2: KGHSH, LQKENI. V gave up 3 bases and J gave up 4 bases; unmatched junction bases: 8. The CDR3 is CASSPNRAGGTEAFF. CDR3 DNA: TGTGCCAGCTCACCGAATCGGGCAGGGGGCACTGAAGCTTTCTTT.

The chain carries TRBV7-9 and TRBJ1-1; D is undetermined. The CDR3 is 12 residues long. V shed 5 bases and J shed 6 bases, with 10 bases lying between them. The germline CDR1 and CDR2 sequences are SEHNR and FQNEAQ (reference sequence). Here the CDR3 DNA reads TGTGCCAGCAGCCCTTTAAACTCTGAAGCTTTCTTT. Residues: CASSPLNSEAFF. Full variable domain (rest looked up from reference TRBV7-9 and TRBJ1-1): DTGVSQNPRHKITKRGQNVTFRCDPISEHNRLYWYRQTLGQGPEFLTYFQNEAQLEKSRLLSDRFSAERPKGSFSTLEIQRTEQGDSAMYLCASSPLNSEAFFGQGTRLTVV.

The V gene is TRBV10-3, the J gene TRBJ1-6; weak D call: TRBD1 (5 bases). Germline CDR1 is ENHRY and CDR2 is SYGVKD. Trimming removed 6 bases at V and 2 bases at J, with 5 bases between. The CDR3 totals 13 residues. The CDR3 DNA reads as TGTGCCATCAGGGGGCCCTATAATTCACCCCTCCACTTT. Residues: CAIRGPYNSPLHF.

The rearrangement joins TRBV12-3 or TRBV12-4 to TRBJ2-5, with 7 nucleotides matching TRBD2. The CDR3 length is 12 residues. V shed 1 base, J shed 11 bases, and the junction held 4 bases outside the gene matches. This chain's CDR3 is CASSLVGGEQYF. Written as DNA, the CDR3 is TGTGCCAGCAGTTTAGTTGGGGGGGAGCAGTACTTC.

The chain is built from TRBV5-1 and TRBJ2-7; TRBD2 aligns across 9 bases. CDR3 length: 15 amino acids. V lost 4 bases to trimming and J lost 2 bases; unmatched junction nucleotides: 7. Per germline, CDR1 SGHRS and CDR2 YFSETQ. Here the CDR3 reads CASSAPTSGAYEQYF. CDR3 nucleotides: TGCGCCAGCAGCGCCCCGACTAGCGGAGCCTACGAGCAGTACTTC.

The V and J genes are TRBV5-1 and TRBJ1-2; TRBD1 matches at 10 bases. Looked up from germline, CDR1 is SGHRS and CDR2 is YFSETQ. V trimming: 1 base; J trimming: 8 bases; junction bases outside the gene matches: 5. This CDR3 spans 14 amino acids. CDR3 in amino acids: CASSLIGTGVGYTF. In DNA, the CDR3 is TGCGCCAGCAGCTTGATCGGGACAGGGGTAGGCTACACCTTC.

This clone showed up just once. V and J are TRBV6-5 and TRBJ2-7; D is possibly TRBD2 (6 bases). Germline V gene lookup returns CDR1 MNHEY and CDR2 SVGAGI. The CDR3 runs to 15 residues. V dropped 8 bases and J dropped 3 bases, with 20 bases sitting between them. In DNA, the CDR3 is TGTGCCAGCTTTGATGGTAGCGGAGGAAACTACGAGCAGTACTTC. This sequence encodes CASFDGSGGNYEQYF.

V is TRBV28 and J is TRBJ2-1, with D hard to call. CDR1 MDHEN and CDR2 SYDVKM come from the germline V gene. V dropped 3 bases and J dropped 4 bases, with 10 bases sitting between them. The CDR3 consists of 14 residues. The CDR3 is CASSLSQDYNEQFF. The CDR3 DNA reads TGTGCCAGCAGTTTGTCCCAGGATTACAATGAGCAGTTCTTC.

This rearrangement joins TRBV7-8 to TRBJ1-1; D remains ambiguous. From germline, CDR1 is SGHVS and CDR2 FQNEAQ. V was trimmed by 5 bases and J by 0 bases, leaving 7 bases between them. This CDR3 has 13 amino acids. The CDR3 protein is CASSRQMNTEAFF. For the CDR3, the DNA is TGTGCCAGCAGCCGCCAGATGAACACTGAAGCTTTCTTT.

The V call is TRBV2, the J call TRBJ2-2, with D perhaps matching TRBD1 or TRBD2 (7 bases each). From germline, CDR1 is SNHLY and CDR2 FYNNEI. The CDR3 is made up of 16 amino acids. V lost 10 bases and J 0 bases, leaving 18 bases between the germline ends. For the CDR3, the DNA is TGTGCCATCACCCAGGGGGGGAAGGCGAACACCGGGGAGCTGTTTTTT. This gives the protein CAITQGGKANTGELFF.

The chain links TRBV2 to TRBJ2-1; TRBD2 matches 13 bases. V lost 6 bases, J lost 2 bases, and 1 base stayed unmatched. Germline V CDR1 and CDR2: SNHLY, FYNNEI. The CDR3 has 15 residues. CDR3 loop: CASRGLAGAYNEQFF. The CDR3, as DNA: TGTGCCAGCAGAGGACTAGCGGGGGCCTACAATGAGCAGTTCTTC.

This clone has a handful of counts. This chain links TRBV5-5 with TRBJ2-7; tentative D call: TRBD1 (6 bases). From germline, CDR1 is SGHKS and CDR2 YYEKEE (reference sequence). This CDR3 region has 14 residues. The germline V and J ends were trimmed by 0 bases and 3 bases, with 10 bases remaining between them. In DNA, the CDR3 is TGTGCCAGCAGCTTGGGACAGGCCCTCTACGAGCAGTACTTC. Translating gives CASSLGQALYEQYF.

The chain is built from TRBV27 and TRBJ2-3; 7 bases fit TRBD2. The V segment lost 6 bases and the J segment 3 bases; nucleotides outside the gene matches: 9. This CDR3 contains 15 residues. From germline, CDR1 is MNHEY and CDR2 SMNVEV (reference sequence). This CDR3 reads CASRPWGEGTDTQYF. The CDR3 DNA sequence: TGTGCCAGCAGGCCCTGGGGGGAGGGGACAGATACGCAGTATTTT.

Concerning this clone itself: Other DNA sequences of this sample code for an identical CDR3. The chain uses TRBV11-2 and TRBJ1-3; D unresolved. This CDR3 spans 14 amino acids. V was cut by 5 bases and J by 4 bases, with 12 bases left in between. CDR1 is SGHAT, CDR2 FQNNGV, per germline. The CDR3 is CASSPRRGGNTIYF. DNA for the CDR3: TGTGCCAGCAGCCCTCGCCGGGGAGGAAACACCATATATTTT.

V is TRBV9 and J is TRBJ2-7; 10 nucleotides match TRBD2. The V and J ends lost 1 base and 3 bases, in that order; junction bases with no gene match: 7. The CDR3 is made up of 16 amino acids. Germline-derived CDR1 and CDR2 are SGDLS and YYNGEE. The CDR3 region is CASSVSSGRALYEQYF. CDR3 coding DNA: TGTGCCAGCAGCGTATCGAGCGGGAGGGCCCTCTACGAGCAGTACTTC.

CDR3 nucleotide sequence: TGTGCCATCAGTGAGGTGGGACAGGGGAACACTGAAGCTTTCTTT. Amino acid sequence: CAISEVGQGNTEAFF. The chain recombines TRBV10-3 with TRBJ1-1; the match to TRBD1 covers 9 bases. Trimming at V came to 2 bases and at J to 1 base, leaving 2 bases not matched to a gene. Germline CDR1 and CDR2: ENHRY and SYGVKD. This CDR3 spans 15 amino acids.

The genes are TRBV30 and TRBJ1-6; D is unresolved. The V and J ends lost 0 bases and 9 bases respectively, with 12 bases between them. Germline assignment: CDR1 GTSNPN and CDR2 SVGIG (reference sequence). CDR3 length: 14 residues. CDR3 sequence (DNA): TGTGCCTGGAGTGTTGGGCAGAGCATTTCACCCCTCCACTTT. Amino acid sequence: CAWSVGQSISPLHF.

The rearrangement links TRBV4-1 to TRBJ1-5; the D gene is possibly TRBD1 (6 bases). This CDR3 is built from 14 residues. The germline gives CDR1 MGHRA, CDR2 YSYEKL. V lost 4 bases and J lost 9, with 16 bases in between. CDR3 sequence: CASSLTGLKRPQHF. For the CDR3, the DNA is TGCGCCAGCAGCCTCACAGGGCTTAAGCGGCCCCAGCATTTT.